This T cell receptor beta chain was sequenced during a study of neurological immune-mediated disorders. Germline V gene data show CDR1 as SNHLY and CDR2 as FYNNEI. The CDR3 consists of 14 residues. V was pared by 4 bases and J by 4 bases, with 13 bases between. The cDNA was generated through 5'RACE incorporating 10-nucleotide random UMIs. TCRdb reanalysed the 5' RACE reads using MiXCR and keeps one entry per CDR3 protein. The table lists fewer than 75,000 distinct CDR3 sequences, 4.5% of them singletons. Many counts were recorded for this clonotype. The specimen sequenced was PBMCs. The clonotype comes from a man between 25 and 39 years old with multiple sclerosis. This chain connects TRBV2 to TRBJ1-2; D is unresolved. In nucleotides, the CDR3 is TGTGCCAGCAGTGTTTCCGACCGCGGCTATGGCTACACCTTC. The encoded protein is CASSVSDRGYGYTF. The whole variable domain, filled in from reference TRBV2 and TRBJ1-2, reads EPEVTQTPSHQVTQMGQEVILRCVPISNHLYFYWYRQILGQKVEFLVSFYNNEISEKSEIFDDQFSVERPDGSNFTLKIRSTKLEDSAMYFCASSVSDRGYGYTFGSGTRLTVV.